The sequence of this T cell receptor beta chain was determined in a study of T cell repertoires in ileal Crohn's disease. This CDR3 region has 13 residues. Profiling relied on immunoSEQ multiplex PCR, and the TCRdb table lists in-frame clones only, not all of them. The sample holds some 12,000 clones; more than 65% are singletons and the top ten take around 4.2%. Findings and limits, study-wide: Sorted CD8 T cells held more high-frequency clones than CD4. Active smokers at surgery had more clonal expansions than non-smokers. Clonality above 26.8% at surgery always came with endoscopic recurrence.

Within the sample, this clone is medium-sized. Its antigen is undetermined. The chain couples TRBV21-1 to TRBJ1-5. TRBV21-1 is a listed pseudogene. Source material: ileal tissue. The clonotype comes from an adult with Crohn's disease. The CDR3 protein is CASSNVSYQPQHF. CDR3 in DNA: TGTGCCAGCAGCAACGTCTCCTATCAGCCCCAGCATTTT.